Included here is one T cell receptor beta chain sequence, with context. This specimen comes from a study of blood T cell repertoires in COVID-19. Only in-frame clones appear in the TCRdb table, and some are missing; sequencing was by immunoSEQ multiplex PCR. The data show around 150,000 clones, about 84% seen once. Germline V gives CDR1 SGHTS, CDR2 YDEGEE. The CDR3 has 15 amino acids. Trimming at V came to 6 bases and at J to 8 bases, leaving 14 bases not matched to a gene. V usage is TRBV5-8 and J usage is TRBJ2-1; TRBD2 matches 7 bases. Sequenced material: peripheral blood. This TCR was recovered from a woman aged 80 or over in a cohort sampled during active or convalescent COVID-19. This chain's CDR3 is CASNLQGLPSDEQFF. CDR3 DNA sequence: TGTGCCAGCAACCTTCAGGGACTACCTTCGGATGAGCAGTTCTTC.